The 10 T cell receptor beta chains below were found in one sample sequenced in a study of blood T cell repertoires in COVID-19. The assay was immunoSEQ multiplex PCR, and TCRdb's table has in-frame clones only and misses some. Here the sample spans a few hundred thousand clones, around nine tenths being singletons. The sequenced sample consisted of peripheral blood. The receptors shown here come from a woman in her 70s with active or convalescent COVID-19.

The J gene is TRBJ1-4, the V gene TRBV6-6; D call uncertain. Deletions cut 9 bases from V and 5 bases from J, with 13 bases between. The CDR3 loop spans 13 amino acids. In germline, CDR1 is MNHNY, CDR2 SVGAGI (reference sequence). The CDR3, as DNA: TGTGCCAGTAACAAGCGAGGCAATGAAAAACTGTTTTTT. As protein: CASNKRGNEKLFF.

The gene calls are TRBV7-6 and TRBJ2-5; TRBD1 matches 7 bases. Germline lookup yields CDR1 SGHVS and CDR2 FNYEAQ. V lost 2 bases to trimming and J lost 1 base; unmatched junction nucleotides: 4. This CDR3 is built from 15 residues. The CDR3 nucleotides are TGTGCCAGCAGCTTACTAGACAGGGCCCAAGAGACCCAGTACTTC. Its protein product is CASSLLDRAQETQYF.

The V and J genes are TRBV6-5 and TRBJ1-1, with 10 bases identical to TRBD1. V lost 4 bases and J lost 4; bases outside the gene matches: 3. Germline CDR1 is MNHEY and CDR2 is SVGAGI. CDR3 size: 14 residues. The CDR3 bases are TGTGCCAGCAGTTCGGGACAGGGGAGCACTGAAGCTTTCTTT. Protein sequence: CASSSGQGSTEAFF.

This clone has only one observation. The chain has TRBV6-5 and TRBJ2-7; D may be TRBD1 (5 bases). The CDR3 totals 14 residues. The germline V gene encodes CDR1 MNHEY and CDR2 SVGAGI. The germline V and J ends were trimmed by 2 bases and 5 bases, with 13 bases remaining between them. The CDR3 loop reads CASSYEKGLDEQYF. CDR3 sequence (DNA): TGTGCCAGCAGTTACGAGAAGGGGCTCGACGAGCAGTACTTC.

The chain recombines TRBV24-1 with TRBJ2-7; D might be TRBD2 (6 bases). This CDR3 comprises 14 residues. Trimming removed 11 bases at V and 9 bases at J, with 25 bases between. CDR1 is KGHDR and CDR2 is SFDVKD in the germline V gene. CDR3 nucleotides: TGTGCCAGCGGGGATCGAGGAACGGAGTTAGGGCAGTACTTC. It yields the protein CASGDRGTELGQYF.

The gene calls are TRBV4-1 and TRBJ1-5; 7 nucleotides align to TRBD1. J gave up 5 bases and V 4 bases, and 8 bases lay outside the gene matches. The CDR3 totals 15 residues. Looked up from germline, CDR1 is MGHRA and CDR2 is YSYEKL. The CDR3 region is CASSPQGIWDQPQHF. The CDR3, as DNA: TGCGCCAGCAGCCCACAGGGGATTTGGGATCAGCCCCAGCATTTT.

The chain employs TRBV6-2 or TRBV6-3 and TRBJ1-1, with D unresolved. CDR1 MNHEY and CDR2 SVGEGT come from the germline V gene. CDR3 length: 13 residues. Trimming removed 5 bases at V and 4 bases at J, with 11 bases between. The CDR3 coding sequence is TGTGCCAGCAGTCCGTCGAGGGCCACTGAAGCTTTCTTT. It translates to CASSPSRATEAFF.

The J gene is TRBJ1-5, the V gene TRBV4-3, with 7 nucleotides matching TRBD1. V was clipped by 0 bases and J by 9 bases; unmatched bases: 11. Germline-derived CDR1 and CDR2 are LGHNA and YSLEER. The CDR3 extends over 16 amino acids. CDR3 sequence: CASSQDRDSVLRPQHF. CDR3 coding DNA: TGCGCCAGCAGCCAAGACCGGGACAGTGTCTTACGGCCCCAGCATTTT.

The chain joins TRBV7-9 to TRBJ1-6; D perhaps matches TRBD1 (6 bases). The germline V gene has CDR1 SEHNR and CDR2 FQNEAQ (reference sequence). The CDR3 length is 15 residues. V was clipped by 1 base and J by 4 bases, with 8 bases between them. In nucleotides, the CDR3 is TGTGCCAGCAGCTTAGACGGACAGTATAATTCACCCCTCCACTTT. It yields the protein CASSLDGQYNSPLHF. Combining the CDR3 with reference TRBV7-9 and TRBJ1-6 gives the whole variable domain DTGVSQNPRHKITKRGQNVTFRCDPISEHNRLYWYRQTLGQGPEFLTYFQNEAQLEKSRLLSDRFSAERPKGSFSTLEIQRTEQGDSAMYLCASSLDGQYNSPLHFGNGTRLTVT.

This clone has a handful of counts. The chain joins TRBV27 to TRBJ1-5, with 7 bases fitting TRBD1. CDR3 length: 15 residues. In germline, CDR1 is MNHEY, CDR2 SMNVEV (reference sequence). With 5 bases clipped from V and 1 base from J, the junction kept 5 bases outside the gene matches. The CDR3 nucleotides read TGTGCCAGCAGTACCCACAGGGGAAGCAATCAGCCCCAGCATTTT. It specifies CASSTHRGSNQPQHF.